Below, 29 T cell receptor beta chains from the same sample are listed, as sequenced in a study of blood T cells in healthy people across ages. A sample-barcoded 5' primer and a J-beta primer mix were used in a second PCR of roughly 7 to 11 cycles. MiXCR, applied by TCRdb to the 5' RACE reads, yields one record per CDR3 protein. This sample yields 1.4 million or so distinct CDR3 sequences, of which roughly 43% are seen a single time; roughly 3.7% belongs to the top ten. Material for sequencing was blood. These receptors were taken from a woman aged 18-29 years in good health.

This clonotype was found a few times. V gene TRBV7-2 combines with J gene TRBJ2-3; D remains ambiguous. This CDR3 is built from 13 residues. Germline assignment: CDR1 SGHTA and CDR2 FQGNSA. Trimming cost V 5 bases and J 6 bases, with 12 bases left between them. The CDR3 sequence is CASSAPSSDTQYF. CDR3 DNA sequence: TGTGCCAGCAGCGCGCCGTCCAGCGATACGCAGTATTTT.

The table lists this clonotype with a few counts. V is TRBV4-3 and J is TRBJ2-5; D is ambiguous. The CDR3 is made up of 14 amino acids. V shed 0 bases and J shed 5 bases, with 10 bases lying between them. The germline CDR1 and CDR2 sequences are LGHNA and YSLEER. The CDR3 spells CASSQDPSRETQYF. Written as DNA, the CDR3 is TGCGCCAGCAGCCAAGACCCCTCCCGGGAGACCCAGTACTTC.

V usage is TRBV9 and J usage is TRBJ2-7; TRBD1 aligns across 7 bases. The J call may be faulty, since TRBJ2-5 better matches the DNA end. The CDR3 is made up of 17 amino acids. From germline, CDR1 is SGDLS and CDR2 YYNGEE. CDR3 coding DNA: TGTGCCAGCAGCGTAGAACTTGGACAGGCTCCATGGGAGACCCAGTACTTC. It yields the protein CASSVELGQAPWETQYF.

The table lists this clonotype with a few counts. Germline and junction disagree at one end, which may indicate a read error. CDR3 sequence (DNA): TGTGCTAGCAGCTTGACCCCCCACAGGGGTTATGGCTACACCTTC. Protein product: CASSLTPHRGYGYTF. The chain couples TRBV7-7 to TRBJ1-2; TRBD1 agrees at 7 bases. The CDR3 sequence is 15 residues long. Germline CDR1 is SSHAT and CDR2 is FNYEAQ (reference sequence).

CDR3 protein: CAISEGPETQYF. The DNA of the CDR3 is TGTGCCATCAGTGAGGGCCCCGAGACCCAGTACTTC. V usage is TRBV10-3 and J usage is TRBJ2-5, with D unclear. Germline loops: CDR1 ENHRY, CDR2 SYGVKD. The CDR3 sequence is 12 residues long. Between the trimmed V and J ends, which lost 2 bases and 5 bases, there was a span of 6 bases.

This clonotype appeared a single time. Sequence at one end of the junction differs from germline and may be a read error. The chain uses TRBV18 and TRBJ2-5; TRBD2 is a possible D gene (5 bases). With the DNA end fitting TRBJ2-7 better, the J assignment may be wrong. Germline loops: CDR1 KGHSH, CDR2 LQKENI. The CDR3 runs 12 residues. CDR3 in amino acids: CASSPPGLEQYF. For the CDR3, the DNA is TGTGCCAGCTCGCCACCTGGACTCGAGCAGTACTTC.

The chain recombines TRBV12-3 or TRBV12-4 with TRBJ1-1; TRBD1 might be the D (5 bases). This CDR3 spans 15 amino acids. Trimming pared 5 bases from V and 4 bases from J, leaving 17 bases between. In DNA, the CDR3 is TGTGCCAGCAGTCATGGGACGGGACGGGGCACTGAAGCTTTCTTT. It is translated as CASSHGTGRGTEAFF.

In its sample, this clonotype was seen a few times. The chain links TRBV28 to TRBJ2-7; D not resolved. The CDR3 runs 14 residues. The V gene lost 6 bases and the J gene lost 4 bases, with 16 bases spanning the gap. From germline, CDR1 is MDHEN and CDR2 SYDVKM. The CDR3 loop is CASSYPGVGYEQYF. CDR3 bases: TGTGCCAGCAGCTACCCTGGGGTTGGATACGAGCAGTACTTC.

This rearrangement joins TRBV14 to TRBJ2-4, with D perhaps matching TRBD1 or TRBD2 (6 bases each). Germline values: CDR1 SGHDN, CDR2 FVKESK. V dropped 0 bases and J dropped 12 bases, with 24 bases sitting between them. CDR3 size: 17 residues. CDR3 DNA sequence: TGTGCCAGCAGCCAAGAGTTCGCCAAAACGGGGGAGGACAGTCAGTACTTC. Translation gives CASSQEFAKTGEDSQYF.

This clonotype has a handful of counts. The rearrangement uses TRBV29-1 and TRBJ2-1; 13 bases are a match to TRBD2. V trimming: 5 bases; J trimming: 0 bases; junction bases outside the gene matches: 7. The CDR3 runs to 17 residues. CDR1 SQVTM and CDR2 ANQGSEA come from the germline V gene. The CDR3 sequence is CSVPGLAGKPSYNEQFF. Here the CDR3 DNA reads TGCAGCGTTCCGGGACTAGCGGGAAAACCCTCCTACAATGAGCAGTTCTTC.

For this clonotype: At one boundary the junction diverges from the germline segment, which might be a read error. The rearrangement uses TRBV19 and TRBJ2-3; 8 bases are shared with TRBD2. Germline V gives CDR1 LNHDA, CDR2 SQIVND (reference sequence). This CDR3 comprises 11 residues. Here the CDR3 DNA reads TGTACCAGTAGCGGGGATGAGGGGCAGTATTTT. Encoded protein: CTSSGDEGQYF. Drawing the rest from reference TRBV19 and TRBJ2-3, the complete variable domain is DGGITQSPKYLFRKEGQNVTLSCEQNLNHDAMYWYRQDPGQGLRLIYYSQIVNDFQKGDIAEGYSVSREKKESFPLTVTSAQKNPTAFYLCTSSGDEGQYFGPGTRLTVL.

The V call is TRBV5-4, the J call TRBJ2-1, with 12 positions matching TRBD2. This CDR3 has 14 residues. Germline V gives CDR1 SGHNT, CDR2 YYREEE (reference sequence). With 4 bases clipped from V and 10 bases from J, the junction kept 6 bases outside the gene matches. The CDR3 bases are TGTGCCAGCAGCGTGACTAGCGGGAGTCGGGAGCAGTTCTTC. Translated, it gives CASSVTSGSREQFF.

This clonotype appeared a few times. The gene calls are TRBV20-1 and TRBJ1-2; D is perhaps TRBD1 (5 bases). Trimming shortened V by 0 bases and J by 6 bases, and 14 bases separated the two germline ends. Germline assignment: CDR1 DFQATT and CDR2 SNEGSKA (reference sequence). CDR3 size: 14 residues. For the CDR3, the DNA is TGCAGTGCTAGAGATCTCCTCTCGGGGGATGGCTACACCTTC. This gives the protein CSARDLLSGDGYTF.

The CDR3 region has the DNA TGCAGTGCTAGTTCGCCTAGCGGAAGCACAGATACGCAGTATTTT. Its translation is CSASSPSGSTDTQYF. V is TRBV20-1 and J is TRBJ2-3; 7 nucleotides align to TRBD2. The CDR3 has 15 residues. With V trimmed by 3 bases and J by 0 bases, 6 bases remained unmatched. Germline V gene lookup returns CDR1 DFQATT and CDR2 SNEGSKA (reference sequence).

The chain joins TRBV4-3 to TRBJ2-5; possibly TRBD1 for D (7 bases). Germline V CDR1 and CDR2: LGHNA, YSLEER. The CDR3 loop spans 19 amino acids. Trimming pared 1 base from V and 11 bases from J, leaving 32 bases between. The CDR3, as DNA: TGCGCCAGCAGCCAAGTTTGGAGGGGGCAGGTCTCGGCCTACAATGAGCAGTACTTC. This codes for CASSQVWRGQVSAYNEQYF.

This sequence joins TRBV27 and TRBJ1-5, with 9 nucleotides matching TRBD1. V shed 4 bases, J shed 6 bases, and the junction held 7 bases outside the gene matches. CDR1 MNHEY and CDR2 SMNVEV come from the germline V gene (reference sequence). There are 15 residues in the CDR3. The CDR3 DNA follows: TGTGCCAGCAGTTCGAAACAGGGGGCGGGTCAGCCCCAGCATTTT. Translating gives CASSSKQGAGQPQHF.

This clonotype was detected only a few times. The chain is built from TRBV4-2 and TRBJ1-4; 7 bases align to TRBD1. Germline assignment: CDR1 LGHNA and CDR2 YNFKEQ. The V segment lost 0 bases and the J segment 11 bases; nucleotides outside the gene matches: 6. The CDR3 has 14 amino acids. CDR3 DNA: TGTGCCAGCAGCCAAGATCCGACAGGGCCTAAACTGTTTTTT. Protein product: CASSQDPTGPKLFF.

The chain recombines TRBV18 with TRBJ2-2; D gene ambiguous. The CDR3 has 13 amino acids. Looked up from germline, CDR1 is KGHSH and CDR2 is LQKENI. Trimming removed 3 bases from V and 6 bases from J, with 8 bases in between. The CDR3 nucleotides are TGTGCCAGCTCACCGTACGTGCCCGGGGAGCTGTTTTTT. This codes for CASSPYVPGELFF.

This clonotype has just a few counts. This rearrangement joins TRBV10-3 to TRBJ1-5, with TRBD1 as a possible D gene (5 bases). Trimming removed 3 bases at V and 7 bases at J, with 10 bases between. The CDR3 is 13 amino acids. Germline CDR1 reads ENHRY; CDR2 reads SYGVKD. CDR3 amino acids: CAISEGEGQPQHF. CDR3 in DNA: TGTGCCATCAGTGAAGGGGAGGGGCAGCCCCAGCATTTT.

This rearrangement joins TRBV14 to TRBJ1-1; D might be TRBD1 (5 bases). The CDR3 sequence is 16 residues long. Trimming removed 0 bases from V and 1 base from J, with 12 bases in between. The germline V gene encodes CDR1 SGHDN and CDR2 FVKESK. CDR3: CASSQEGRGGNTEAFF. The DNA for the CDR3 is TGTGCCAGCAGCCAAGAAGGGAGGGGTGGGAACACTGAAGCTTTCTTT.

The chain links TRBV7-6 to TRBJ2-1; TRBD1 matches at 8 bases. This CDR3 contains 14 residues. CDR1 is SGHVS and CDR2 is FNYEAQ in the germline V gene. Trimming took 4 bases from V and 7 from J; bases not matched to a gene: 6. The CDR3 region has the DNA TGTGCCAGCAGCTCAAGGACAGGGATGAATGAGCAGTTCTTC. Translating gives CASSSRTGMNEQFF.

This clonotype turned up a few times. The chain recombines TRBV15 with TRBJ2-7; D perhaps matches TRBD2 (5 bases). This CDR3 contains 15 residues. The V gene lost 0 bases and the J gene lost 2 bases, with 11 bases spanning the gap. The germline gives CDR1 LNHNV, CDR2 YYDKDF (reference sequence). CDR3 residues: CATSRDNEGTYEQYF. CDR3 in DNA: TGTGCCACCAGCAGAGATAACGAGGGTACCTACGAGCAGTACTTC. Full variable domain (missing parts from reference TRBV15 and TRBJ2-7): DAMVIQNPRYQVTQFGKPVTLSCSQTLNHNVMYWYQQKSSQAPKLLFHYYDKDFNNEADTPDNFQSRRPNTSFCFLDIRSPGLGDTAMYLCATSRDNEGTYEQYFGPGTRLTVT.

The chain uses TRBV5-1 and TRBJ1-2; D unresolved. The length of the CDR3 is 14 residues. Germline V gene data show CDR1 as SGHRS and CDR2 as YFSETQ. The V and J ends lost 4 bases and 6 bases respectively, with 16 bases between them. CDR3 sequence: CASSIRTGWDGYTF. The CDR3 DNA is TGCGCCAGCAGCATTCGGACCGGGTGGGATGGCTACACCTTC.

The J gene is TRBJ1-6, the V gene TRBV9; D is unclear. The CDR3 is made up of 12 amino acids. The V end lost 3 bases, the J end lost 11 bases, and 9 bases lay between the germline ends. CDR1 SGDLS and CDR2 YYNGEE come from the germline V gene. CDR3 nucleotides: TGTGCCAGCAGCGACCGGGGTACACCCCTCCACTTT. Protein product: CASSDRGTPLHF.

To note about this clonotype: One junction end disagrees with the germline gene, perhaps due to a read error. This sequence joins TRBV7-9 and TRBJ2-5, with D hard to call. This CDR3 region has 14 residues. CDR1 SEHNR and CDR2 FQNEAQ come from the germline V gene (reference sequence). The CDR3 reads CAGSLDPELATQYF. CDR3 bases: TGTGCCGGCAGCTTAGACCCTGAGCTGGCGACCCAGTACTTC.

The chain joins TRBV12-3 or TRBV12-4 to TRBJ2-1, with no clear D. The ends were cut back, 0 bases at V and 4 bases at J, with 7 bases in the middle. CDR3 length equals 14 residues. This CDR3 reads CASSLAGHYNEQFF. CDR3 bases: TGTGCCAGCAGTTTAGCGGGCCATTACAATGAGCAGTTCTTC.

This clonotype turned up a few times. The chain combines TRBV7-8 with TRBJ1-1, with D uncertain. Germline CDR1 is SGHVS and CDR2 is FQNEAQ. V lost 1 base, J lost 3 bases, and 9 bases lay in between. The CDR3 runs to 14 residues. The CDR3 DNA follows: TGTGCCAGCAGCTTAGACGCGGGCGACACTGAAGCTTTCTTT. Amino acids: CASSLDAGDTEAFF.

This clonotype was counted once. This chain connects TRBV7-2 to TRBJ1-1; D might be TRBD1 (5 bases). The germline V and J ends were trimmed by 7 bases and 3 bases, with 24 bases remaining between them. Germline V gene lookup returns CDR1 SGHTA and CDR2 FQGNSA. CDR3 length: 17 amino acids. CDR3: CASTERGPGWIHTEAFF. The CDR3 DNA follows: TGTGCCAGCACCGAAAGGGGTCCGGGGTGGATTCACACTGAAGCTTTCTTT.

The V call is TRBV7-9, the J call TRBJ2-7, with D possibly matching TRBD1 (6 bases). The germline CDR1 and CDR2 sequences are SEHNR and FQNEAQ (reference sequence). The CDR3 is 14 residues long. Trimming removed 2 bases at V and 2 bases at J, with 10 bases between. The CDR3 sequence: CASSLQDRAYEQYF. The CDR3 DNA reads as TGTGCCAGCAGCTTACAGGACAGAGCCTACGAGCAGTACTTC.